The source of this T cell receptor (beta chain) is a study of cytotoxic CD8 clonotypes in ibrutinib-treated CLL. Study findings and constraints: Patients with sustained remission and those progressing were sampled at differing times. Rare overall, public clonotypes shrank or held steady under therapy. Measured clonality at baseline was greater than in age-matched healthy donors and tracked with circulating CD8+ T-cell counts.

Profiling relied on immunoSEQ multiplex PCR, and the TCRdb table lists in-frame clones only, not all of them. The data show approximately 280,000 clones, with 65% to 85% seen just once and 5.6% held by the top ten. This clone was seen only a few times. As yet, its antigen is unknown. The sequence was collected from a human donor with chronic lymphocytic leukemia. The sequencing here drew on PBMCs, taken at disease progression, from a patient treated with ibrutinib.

The chain's CDR3 is CASSPQVSGVANTGELFF. For the CDR3, the DNA is TGTGCCAGCTCACCACAGGTTAGCGGGGTCGCGAACACCGGGGAGCTGTTTTTT. This chain uses TRBV18 with TRBJ2-2, with 8 nucleotides matching TRBD2. This CDR3 has 18 amino acids. Germline CDR1 reads KGHSH; CDR2 reads LQKENI. J gave up 0 bases and V 1 base, and 7 bases lay outside the gene matches. The full variable domain, rest sourced from reference TRBV18 and TRBJ2-2, is NAGVMQNPRHLVRRRGQEARLRCSPMKGHSHVYWYRQLPEEGLKFMVYLQKENIIDESGMPKERFSAEFPKEGPSILRIQQVVRGDSAAYFCASSPQVSGVANTGELFFGEGSRLTVL.